The clone carrying this T cell receptor (beta chain) was counted between two and nine times. Antigen: not known. Gene names and germline match the mouse. The read falls 4 residues short of the CDR3 end, and the missing part is taken from the germline J gene. This record comes from a study of CD8+ T cells in alopecia areata. Overall study context: C3H/HeJ donors with spontaneous alopecia, roughly 6-13 months old, supplied skin grafts to approximately 7-11-week-old female C3H/HeJ mice.

Reverse transcription of extracted RNA yielded cDNA, which provided the sequencing template. Sequenced by immunoSEQ multiplex PCR; TCRdb stores in-frame clones only, minus some. The sample offers 15,000 to 20,000 clones and no singletons, the top ten holding 31%. Researchers sorted pooled cutaneous lymph node cells on the basis of CD4, CD8alpha, NKG2D, NKG2ACE and other markers. The germline V and J ends were trimmed by 0 bases and 4 bases, with 10 bases remaining between them. The CDR3 totals 15 residues. The germline V gene encodes CDR1 FNHDT and CDR2 SITEND (reference sequence). Study-wide results and caveats: Sequencing of scalp tissue also captures the resident alphabeta T cells of normal skin. Lesional scalp displayed greater clonality than normal scalp, most notably in alopecia totalis/universalis. Possibly because of HLA-related factors, TCR sharing was less clear across patients than in mice.

This clonotype was obtained from a C3H/HeJ mouse with alopecia areata. The MHC haplotype of this mouse line is H2-k. Sequenced: CD8+ T cells sorted from a lymph node. V is TRBV19 and J is TRBJ1-4; maybe TRBD1 (6 bases). The covered CDR3 bases are TGTGCCAGCAGTATAGGGGACAAGAACAACGAA. Its protein product is CASSIGDKNNE. The full-length CDR3 reads as CASSIGDKNNERLFF.